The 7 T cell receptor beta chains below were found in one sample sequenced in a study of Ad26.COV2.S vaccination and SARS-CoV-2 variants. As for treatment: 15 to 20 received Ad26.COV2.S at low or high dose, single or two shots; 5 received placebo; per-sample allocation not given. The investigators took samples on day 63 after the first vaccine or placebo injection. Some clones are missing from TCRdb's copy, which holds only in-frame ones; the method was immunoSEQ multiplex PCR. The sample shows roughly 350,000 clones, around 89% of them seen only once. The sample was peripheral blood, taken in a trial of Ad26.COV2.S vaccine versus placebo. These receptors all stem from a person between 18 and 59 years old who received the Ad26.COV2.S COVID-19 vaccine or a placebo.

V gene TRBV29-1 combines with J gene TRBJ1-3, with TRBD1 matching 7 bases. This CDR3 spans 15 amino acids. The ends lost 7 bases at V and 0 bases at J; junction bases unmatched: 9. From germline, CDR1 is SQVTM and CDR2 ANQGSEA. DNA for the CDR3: TGCAGCGCCGCCCGGGGACAGAACTCTGGAAACACCATATATTTT. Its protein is CSAARGQNSGNTIYF.

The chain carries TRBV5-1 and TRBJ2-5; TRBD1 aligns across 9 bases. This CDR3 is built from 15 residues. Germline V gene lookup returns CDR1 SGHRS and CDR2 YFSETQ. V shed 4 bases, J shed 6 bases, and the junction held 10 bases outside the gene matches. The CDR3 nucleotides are TGCGCCAGCAGCCCCGACAGGGGGATGGTAAAGACCCAGTACTTC. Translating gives CASSPDRGMVKTQYF. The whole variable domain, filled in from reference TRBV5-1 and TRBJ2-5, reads KAGVTQTPRYLIKTRGQQVTLSCSPISGHRSVSWYQQTPGQGLQFLFEYFSETQRNKGNFPGRFSGRQFSNSRSEMNVSTLELGDSALYLCASSPDRGMVKTQYFGPGTRLLVL.

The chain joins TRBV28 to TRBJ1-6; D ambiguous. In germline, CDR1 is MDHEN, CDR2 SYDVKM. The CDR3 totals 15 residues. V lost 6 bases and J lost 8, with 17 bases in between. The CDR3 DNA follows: TGTGCCAGCAGCTCAAAACCCCCCACCCATTCACCCCTCCACTTT. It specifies CASSSKPPTHSPLHF.

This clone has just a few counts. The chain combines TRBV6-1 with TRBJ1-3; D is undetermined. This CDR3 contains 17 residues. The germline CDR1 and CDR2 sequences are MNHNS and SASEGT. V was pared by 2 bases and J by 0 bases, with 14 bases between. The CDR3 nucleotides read TGTGCCAGCAGTGAATATTACACAGTTAACTCTGGAAACACCATATATTTT. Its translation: CASSEYYTVNSGNTIYF.

The CDR3 bases are TGTGCCAGCAGTAGGGCACCTGTGACAGGGGACATTCAGTACTTC. Its protein product is CASSRAPVTGDIQYF. The chain has TRBV6-5 and TRBJ2-4; TRBD1 agrees at 8 bases. The V gene end was trimmed by 5 bases and the J gene end by 8 bases; junction bases not matched to a gene: 11. CDR1 and CDR2 from the germline V gene are MNHEY and SVGAGI. This CDR3 contains 15 residues.

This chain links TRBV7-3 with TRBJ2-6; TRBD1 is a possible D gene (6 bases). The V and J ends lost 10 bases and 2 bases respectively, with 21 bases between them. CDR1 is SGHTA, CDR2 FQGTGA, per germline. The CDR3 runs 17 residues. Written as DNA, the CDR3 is TGTGCCACTAATTTAGGGACACCGACCACTGGGGCCAACGTCCTGACTTTC. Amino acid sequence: CATNLGTPTTGANVLTF.

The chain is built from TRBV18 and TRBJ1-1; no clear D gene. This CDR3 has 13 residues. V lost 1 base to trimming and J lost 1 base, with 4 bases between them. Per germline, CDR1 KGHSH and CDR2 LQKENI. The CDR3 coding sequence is TGTGCCAGCTCACCACAGAGGAACACTGAAGCTTTCTTT. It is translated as CASSPQRNTEAFF.